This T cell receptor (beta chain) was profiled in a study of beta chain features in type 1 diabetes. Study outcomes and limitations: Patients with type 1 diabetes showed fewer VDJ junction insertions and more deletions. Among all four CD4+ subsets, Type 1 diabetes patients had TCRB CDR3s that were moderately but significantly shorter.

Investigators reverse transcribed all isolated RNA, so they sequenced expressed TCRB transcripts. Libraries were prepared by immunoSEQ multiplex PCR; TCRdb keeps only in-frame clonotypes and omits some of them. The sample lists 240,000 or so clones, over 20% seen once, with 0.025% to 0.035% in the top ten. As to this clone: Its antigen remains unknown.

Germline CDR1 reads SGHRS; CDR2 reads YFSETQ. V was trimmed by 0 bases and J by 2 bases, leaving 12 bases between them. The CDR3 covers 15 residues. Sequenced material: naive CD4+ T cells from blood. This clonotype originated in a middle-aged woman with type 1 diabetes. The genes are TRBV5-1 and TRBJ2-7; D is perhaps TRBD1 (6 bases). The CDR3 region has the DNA TGCGCCAGCAGCTTGGTGGAACAGGGCACCTACGAGCAGTACTTC. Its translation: CASSLVEQGTYEQYF. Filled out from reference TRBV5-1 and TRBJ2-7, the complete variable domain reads KAGVTQTPRYLIKTRGQQVTLSCSPISGHRSVSWYQQTPGQGLQFLFEYFSETQRNKGNFPGRFSGRQFSNSRSEMNVSTLELGDSALYLCASSLVEQGTYEQYFGPGTRLTVT.